This entry lists 13 T cell receptor beta chains sequenced from one sample in a study of T cell responses to AZD1222 COVID-19 vaccine. Generated by immunoSEQ multiplex PCR, the TCRdb table keeps only in-frame clones and is missing some. The data show 90,000 to 120,000 clones, with around 84% seen just once and about 3.5% held by the top ten. This sample comprised peripheral blood, obtained on day 0 of AZD1222 vaccination. The receptor set was obtained from an adult in good health.

This clone was seen a few times. This chain joins TRBV19 and TRBJ1-4, with a weak D call TRBD1 (5 bases). The CDR3 runs 15 residues. In germline, CDR1 is LNHDA, CDR2 SQIVND (reference sequence). V was trimmed by 4 bases and J by 7 bases, leaving 16 bases between them. The CDR3 sequence is CASSTRLKGAEKLFF. The CDR3 region has the DNA TGTGCCAGTAGTACCCGATTAAAAGGGGCTGAAAAACTGTTTTTT.

The rearrangement joins TRBV4-3 to TRBJ2-3; 8 bases are a match to TRBD1. Trimming at V came to 4 bases and at J to 4 bases, leaving 4 bases not matched to a gene. The CDR3 extends over 14 amino acids. Germline assignment: CDR1 LGHNA and CDR2 YSLEER. CDR3 nucleotide sequence: TGCGCCAGCAGCCCCGGACAGGGAGCAGATACGCAGTATTTT. Translation: CASSPGQGADTQYF.

The chain combines TRBV9 with TRBJ2-7, with no clear D. Germline CDR1 reads SGDLS; CDR2 reads YYNGEE. Trimming left V 5 bases short and J 5 bases short, with 8 bases between. The CDR3 is 11 residues long. CDR3 coding DNA: TGTGCCAGCAGTTCTAGTGACGAGCAGTACTTC. Translation gives CASSSSDEQYF.

This clone was picked up one time. The genes are TRBV15 and TRBJ2-2; D is ambiguous. Germline CDR1 LNHNV, CDR2 YYDKDF (reference sequence). The CDR3 extends over 18 amino acids. Trimming cost V 0 bases and J 0 bases, with 14 bases left between them. The CDR3 DNA sequence: TGTGCCACCAGCAGAGATCTGGTCGAACAAACGAACACCGGGGAGCTGTTTTTT. Translated: CATSRDLVEQTNTGELFF.

The chain couples TRBV19 to TRBJ1-5; no reliable D call. The CDR3 is made up of 14 amino acids. The germline V gene encodes CDR1 LNHDA and CDR2 SQIVND (reference sequence). The V and J ends lost 10 bases and 0 bases respectively, with 13 bases between them. The CDR3 is CATDQRYSNQPQHF. For the CDR3, the DNA is TGTGCCACCGACCAGCGGTATAGCAATCAGCCCCAGCATTTT.

J is TRBJ1-6 and V is TRBV5-6; D is ambiguous. Germline assignment: CDR1 SGHDT and CDR2 YYEEEE. Trimming took off 2 bases at V and 4 bases at J, with 7 bases between the two ends. The CDR3 spans 14 residues. The CDR3, as DNA: TGTGCCAGCAGCTTAATAGGGTATAATTCACCCCTCCACTTT. It is translated as CASSLIGYNSPLHF.

This chain uses TRBV5-1 with TRBJ2-7, with TRBD2 identical over 9 bases. The germline V gene has CDR1 SGHRS and CDR2 YFSETQ. V trimming: 4 bases; J trimming: 3 bases; junction bases outside the gene matches: 14. The CDR3 sequence is 17 residues long. The CDR3 coding sequence is TGCGCCAGCAGCCCTCGGGTAGCGGGGGAGTGGGTCTACGAGCAGTACTTC. Amino acids: CASSPRVAGEWVYEQYF. The entire variable domain, with the rest obtained from reference TRBV5-1 and TRBJ2-7, is as follows: KAGVTQTPRYLIKTRGQQVTLSCSPISGHRSVSWYQQTPGQGLQFLFEYFSETQRNKGNFPGRFSGRQFSNSRSEMNVSTLELGDSALYLCASSPRVAGEWVYEQYFGPGTRLTVT.

The rearrangement links TRBV7-3 to TRBJ2-1; 9 bases align to TRBD1. Germline V gene lookup returns CDR1 SGHTA and CDR2 FQGTGA. V lost 1 base to trimming and J lost 3 bases; unmatched junction nucleotides: 4. The CDR3 contains 16 residues. CDR3 region: CASSLSPGQGYNEQFF. Here the CDR3 DNA reads TGTGCCAGCAGCTTAAGTCCGGGACAGGGCTACAATGAGCAGTTCTTC.

V and J are TRBV10-3 and TRBJ1-1, with D tentatively TRBD1 (6 bases). Germline CDR1 reads ENHRY; CDR2 reads SYGVKD. V lost 6 bases to trimming and J lost 6 bases, with 11 bases between them. This CDR3 spans 12 amino acids. The CDR3 DNA reads as TGTGCCATCAGGTCACAGGGATCTGAAGCTTTCTTT. This translates into CAIRSQGSEAFF.

The chain carries TRBV18 and TRBJ2-3; D is unresolved. Between the trimmed V and J ends, which lost 0 bases and 2 bases, there was a span of 9 bases. Per the germline V gene, CDR1 is KGHSH and CDR2 is LQKENI. CDR3 length equals 15 residues. CDR3 loop: CASSPPSLDTDTQYF. CDR3 nucleotides: TGTGCCAGCTCACCACCGAGCCTAGACACAGATACGCAGTATTTT.

The CDR3 spells CASSRPGQLNTEAFF. The DNA for the CDR3 is TGTGCCAGCAGCCGACCGGGACAACTAAACACTGAAGCTTTCTTT. The genes are TRBV7-8 and TRBJ1-1; TRBD1 might be the D (6 bases). Between the trimmed V and J ends, which lost 5 bases and 2 bases, there was a span of 15 bases. Per the germline V gene, CDR1 is SGHVS and CDR2 is FQNEAQ. This CDR3 has 15 amino acids.

The chain links TRBV30 to TRBJ1-3, with no clear D. The germline V and J ends were trimmed by 4 bases and 4 bases, with 20 bases remaining between them. CDR3 length: 16 amino acids. The germline CDR1 and CDR2 sequences are GTSNPN and SVGIG (reference sequence). The CDR3 reads CAWTLGFGVKGNTIYF. DNA of the CDR3: TGTGCCTGGACCCTGGGGTTCGGGGTGAAAGGAAACACCATATATTTT.

The sample holds one count of this clone. This chain uses TRBV4-2 with TRBJ2-7; 8 bases map to TRBD1. The germline V gene has CDR1 LGHNA and CDR2 YNFKEQ. V was pared by 0 bases and J by 6 bases, with 10 bases of the junction left unmatched. The CDR3 contains 16 residues. The CDR3 reads CASSQDRQGARREQYF. In DNA, the CDR3 is TGTGCCAGCAGCCAAGATCGGCAGGGGGCGCGGCGCGAGCAGTACTTC.